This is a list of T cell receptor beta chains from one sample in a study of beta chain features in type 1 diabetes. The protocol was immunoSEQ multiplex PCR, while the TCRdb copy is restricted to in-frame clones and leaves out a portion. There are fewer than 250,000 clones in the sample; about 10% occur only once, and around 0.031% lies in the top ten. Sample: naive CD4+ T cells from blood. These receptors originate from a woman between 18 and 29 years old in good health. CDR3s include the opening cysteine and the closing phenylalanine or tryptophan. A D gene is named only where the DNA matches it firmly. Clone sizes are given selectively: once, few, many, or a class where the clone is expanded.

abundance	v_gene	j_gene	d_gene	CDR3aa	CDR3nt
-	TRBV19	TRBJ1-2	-	CATKKTESDYGYTF	TGTGCCACCAAAAAGACAGAGTCGGACTATGGCTACACCTTC
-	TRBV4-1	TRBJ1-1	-	CASSLDSWAEAFF	TGCGCCAGCAGCCTGGACTCGTGGGCTGAAGCTTTCTTT
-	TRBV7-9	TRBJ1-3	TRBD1	CASSRSGTGYGNTIYF	TGTGCCAGCAGCCGATCCGGGACAGGGTATGGAAACACCATATATTTT
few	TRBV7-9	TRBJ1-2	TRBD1	CASSRLPDRGSIGYTF	TGTGCCAGCAGCCGACTACCCGACAGGGGGTCCATTGGCTACACCTTC
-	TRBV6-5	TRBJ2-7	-	CASSEVVRTGEQYF	TGTGCCAGCAGTGAAGTCGTCCGAACGGGGGAGCAGTACTTC
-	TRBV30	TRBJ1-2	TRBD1	CAWSLGTGIDYGYTF	TGTGCCTGGAGTTTAGGGACAGGCATCGACTATGGCTACACCTTC
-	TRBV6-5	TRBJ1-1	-	CASSYSSRLMNTEAFF	TGTGCCAGCAGTTACTCTAGCAGATTAATGAACACTGAAGCTTTCTTT
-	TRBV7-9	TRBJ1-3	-	CASIETRALSGNTIYF	TGTGCCAGCATCGAAACGAGGGCTCTCTCTGGAAACACCATATATTTT
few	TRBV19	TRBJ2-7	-	CASSSPRQSSYEQYF	TGTGCCAGTAGTAGCCCTCGACAGAGCTCCTACGAGCAGTACTTC
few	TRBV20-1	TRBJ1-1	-	CSARGGTEAFF	TGCAGTGCTAGGGGGGGCACTGAAGCTTTCTTT
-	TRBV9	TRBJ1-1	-	CASSVVGRLMNTEAFF	TGTGCCAGCAGCGTAGTAGGCAGACTTATGAACACTGAAGCTTTCTTT
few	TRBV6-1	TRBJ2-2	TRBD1	CASTLRQGRPGELFF	TGTGCCAGCACCTTACGACAGGGGCGGCCCGGGGAGCTGTTTTTT
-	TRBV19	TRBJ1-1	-	CASRSRNTEAFF	TGTGCCAGTAGATCCCGGAACACTGAAGCTTTCTTT
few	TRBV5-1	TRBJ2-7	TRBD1	CASSQGGQGNSEQYF	TGCGCCAGCAGCCAGGGGGGACAGGGGAACAGCGAGCAGTACTTC
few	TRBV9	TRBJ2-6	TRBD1	CATARTGVGANVLTF	TGTGCCACCGCGAGAACAGGGGTTGGGGCCAACGTCCTGACTTTC
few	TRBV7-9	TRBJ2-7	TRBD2	CASSKGLAGVSYEQYF	TGTGCCAGCAGCAAGGGACTAGCGGGAGTATCGTACGAGCAGTACTTC